Listed below are T cell receptor beta chains from one sample, sequenced in a study of T cell responses to AZD1222 COVID-19 vaccine. Sequencing was performed with immunoSEQ multiplex PCR; in TCRdb, only in-frame clones are kept and a portion is missing. The data show about 120,000 clones, roughly 88% seen once. The sample consisted of peripheral blood, taken on day 0 of AZD1222 vaccination. The receptors stem from an adult in good health. Both conserved end residues are part of each CDR3. The D gene is left open where the match is weak. Size values are once, few and many counts, or a class for expanded clones, and some rows have none.

J | V | D | size | DNA | CDR3
TRBJ2-3 | TRBV11-2 | TRBD2 | few | TGTGCCAGCAGCTTCGGGGGGGCCACAGATACGCAGTATTTT | CASSFGGATDTQYF
TRBJ2-6 | TRBV5-1 | NA | NA | TGCGCCAGCAGCTTATCCTCTGGGGCCAACGTCCTGACTTTC | CASSLSSGANVLTF
TRBJ2-2 | TRBV5-5 | NA | NA | TGTGCCAGCAGCTTGGCGGGGACCAACCGGGAGCTGTTTTTT | CASSLAGTNRELFF
TRBJ1-1 | TRBV5-1 | NA | NA | TGCGCCAGCAGCTTGCCGGGGAACACTGAAGCTTTCTTT | CASSLPGNTEAFF
TRBJ2-1 | TRBV24-1 | NA | NA | TGTGCCACCAGTGATGCGGAGCAGGGCTACAATGAGCAGTTCTTC | CATSDAEQGYNEQFF
TRBJ1-1 | TRBV6-2/TRBV6-3 | NA | NA | TGTGCCAGCAGTTTGATGAACACTGAAGCTTTCTTT | CASSLMNTEAFF
TRBJ1-3 | TRBV6-5 | NA | NA | TGTGCCAGCAAACTCAGACAGCCCTCTGGAAACACCATATATTTT | CASKLRQPSGNTIYF
TRBJ2-7 | TRBV29-1 | NA | NA | TGCAGCGTGGGATCGCGCCTCTACGAGCAGTACTTC | CSVGSRLYEQYF
TRBJ2-1 | TRBV7-2 | NA | NA | TGTGCCAGCAGCACCTCGGGCCGCCTATACAATGAGCAGTTCTTC | CASSTSGRLYNEQFF
TRBJ2-7 | TRBV30 | NA | NA | TGTGCCTGGAGTGGACAGTATTCCGAGCAGTACTTC | CAWSGQYSEQYF
TRBJ1-6 | TRBV2 | NA | NA | TGTGCCAGCAGACAAAAGGTCCCCGTGGGGGTTGTAATTGGGGCCCTCCACTTT | CASRQKVPVGVVIGALHF
TRBJ1-2 | TRBV18 | NA | NA | TGTGCCAGCTCACCGACAGCTAACTATGGCTACACCTTC | CASSPTANYGYTF
TRBJ2-7 | TRBV19 | TRBD1 | NA | TGTGCCAGTAGGGACAGGGGGCGATTCTCCTACGAGCAGTACTTC | CASRDRGRFSYEQYF
TRBJ2-2 | TRBV11-1 | TRBD2 | NA | TGTGCCAGCAGCTTACTGGGGGGGTCCACCGGGGAGCTGTTTTTT | CASSLLGGSTGELFF
TRBJ1-5 | TRBV6-1 | NA | NA | TGTGCCAGCAGTGAGAATCAGCCCCAGCATTTT | CASSENQPQHF
TRBJ1-5 | TRBV5-6 | NA | NA | TGTGCCAGCAGCTTGGGGGAGAACCAGCCCCAGCATTTT | CASSLGENQPQHF
TRBJ1-6 | TRBV12-3/TRBV12-4 | TRBD1 | NA | TGTGCCAGCAGCAAAAGACAGGGCGCCCTCCACTTT | CASSKRQGALHF
TRBJ1-5 | TRBV6-5 | NA | NA | TGTGCCAGCAGTTTAGATTTAAATCAGCCCCAGCATTTT | CASSLDLNQPQHF
TRBJ1-2 | TRBV12-3/TRBV12-4 | NA | NA | TGTGCCAGCAGTTCCTCGGGAACCTATGGCTACACCTTC | CASSSSGTYGYTF
TRBJ1-1 | TRBV25-1 | TRBD1 | few | TGTGCCAGCAGTGATCCTGGACAGGGGACTGAAGCTTTCTTT | CASSDPGQGTEAFF
TRBJ2-5 | TRBV6-5 | TRBD1 | NA | TGTGCCAGCAGGAGGGGACAGGGGGCGTCGGAGACCCAGTACTTC | CASRRGQGASETQYF
TRBJ1-5 | TRBV14 | NA | NA | TGTGCCAGCGAGACCCAGACAGACGCGAATGTACCCAATCAGCCCCAGCATTTT | CASETQTDANVPNQPQHF
TRBJ1-3 | TRBV7-9 | TRBD1 | NA | TGTGCCAGCAGCTTAGCCGGAGGGACAGGAGGAAACACCATATATTTT | CASSLAGGTGGNTIYF
TRBJ2-2 | TRBV10-1 | NA | NA | TGCGCCACCTTTCCTCGGTGGTTCTATAGGACACAAACGAACACCGGGGAGCTGTTTTTT | CATFPRWFYRTQTNTGELFF
TRBJ2-7 | TRBV27 | TRBD2 | once | TGTGCCAGCAGGCCATTCCGGCGGGAGAGCTCCTACGAGCAGTACTTC | CASRPFRRESSYEQYF
TRBJ2-7 | TRBV6-5 | NA | NA | TGTGCCAGCAGTATCGGACAGTTTCTCTCCGGCGAGCAGTACTTC | CASSIGQFLSGEQYF
TRBJ2-2 | TRBV2 | NA | NA | TGTGCCAGCAGGAACACCGGGGAGCTGTTTTTT | CASRNTGELFF
TRBJ1-5 | TRBV7-2 | TRBD1 | NA | TGTGCCAGCAGCCTGGGGACAGCCATCACACAGCCCCAGCATTTT | CASSLGTAITQPQHF
TRBJ2-7 | TRBV7-3 | NA | few | TGTGCCAGCACCTGTTCAAGACCATCCTACGAGCAGTACTTC | CASTCSRPSYEQYF
TRBJ1-1 | TRBV10-3 | NA | NA | TGTGCCATCAGTCTACACGACGTACCGGGTGAAGCTTTCTTT | CAISLHDVPGEAFF
TRBJ2-7 | TRBV24-1 | TRBD2 | NA | TGTGCCACCAGTGGGGGACTACAGGATACGGGCGGCTCGTACTCAATAACGGGCTACGAGCAGTACTTC | CATSGGLQDTGGSYSITGYEQYF
TRBJ2-2 | TRBV14 | NA | NA | TGTGCCAGCAGCCAAGATCGCAGGGGAGCCACCGGGGAGCTGTTTTTT | CASSQDRRGATGELFF
TRBJ1-3 | TRBV2 | NA | NA | TGTGCCAGCAGTGATCAGCCCCGCTCTGGAAACACCATATATTTT | CASSDQPRSGNTIYF
TRBJ2-7 | TRBV3-1/TRBV3-2 | NA | NA | TGTGCCAGCAGCCAAATCGCTGTAGGGGGCTCCTACGAGCAGTACTTC | CASSQIAVGGSYEQYF
TRBJ1-1 | TRBV6-5 | NA | NA | TGTGCCAGTTTTTTACTGCCCCCCGAAGCTTTCTTT | CASFLLPPEAFF
TRBJ1-2 | TRBV4-1 | TRBD1 | NA | TGCGCCAGCAGCTCACCCGGGGGCAGGGGGGATTTTGGCTACACCTTC | CASSSPGGRGDFGYTF
TRBJ2-2 | TRBV5-8 | NA | NA | TGTGCCAGCAGCCCTACCGACACCGGGGAGCTGTTTTTT | CASSPTDTGELFF
TRBJ2-7 | TRBV10-3 | NA | NA | TGTGCCATCAGTGATTCGAGGACGAACTACGAGCAGTACTTC | CAISDSRTNYEQYF
TRBJ1-5 | TRBV29-1 | NA | NA | TGCAGCGCCCAGGTTGACAGTAATCAGCCCCAGCATTTT | CSAQVDSNQPQHF
TRBJ1-2 | TRBV6-6 | NA | NA | TGTGCCAGCAGTGACGCCGGGACCGGGGACTATGGCTACACCTTC | CASSDAGTGDYGYTF
TRBJ1-1 | TRBV14 | NA | NA | TGTGCCAGCAGCCCGACTCAATACACTGAAGCTTTCTTT | CASSPTQYTEAFF
TRBJ2-1 | TRBV19 | NA | NA | TGTGCCAGTAGTATCCACGGGGCCGGCGAGCAGTTCTTC | CASSIHGAGEQFF
TRBJ2-7 | TRBV11-2 | NA | NA | TGTGCCAGCAGCTTAGAGTGGGGGAGCTCCTACGAGCAGTACTTC | CASSLEWGSSYEQYF
TRBJ1-1 | TRBV6-6 | NA | NA | TGTGCCAGCAGTTCCCTCGGGCTGGGCACTGAAGCTTTCTTT | CASSSLGLGTEAFF
TRBJ2-3 | TRBV28 | NA | NA | TGTGCCAGCAGCCTAGCGGGACAGGGAAGGAGAGATACGCAGTATTTT | CASSLAGQGRRDTQYF
TRBJ2-3 | TRBV19 | TRBD2 | NA | TGTGCCAGTAGTATTGGGCTAGCGGGAGATACGCAGTATTTT | CASSIGLAGDTQYF
TRBJ1-6 | TRBV2 | TRBD1 | NA | TGTGCCAGCACTGGACAGGCTAGTTCACCCCTCCACTTT | CASTGQASSPLHF
TRBJ1-1 | TRBV4-1 | NA | NA | TGCGCCAGCAGCCAAGGTCGTGGTCGGTTTGCTGAAGCTTTCTTT | CASSQGRGRFAEAFF
TRBJ2-4 | TRBV2 | NA | NA | TGTGCCAGCACCGAGGGCAAAAACATTCAGTACTTC | CASTEGKNIQYF
TRBJ2-5 | TRBV3-1/TRBV3-2 | TRBD2 | NA | TGTGCCAGCAGCCAAGGGACTAGCGGGAGTCAAGAGACCCAGTACTTC | CASSQGTSGSQETQYF
TRBJ1-5 | TRBV6-5 | NA | NA | TGTGCCAGCAGTCCGGACAGCCAGAGCAATCAGCCCCAGCATTTT | CASSPDSQSNQPQHF
TRBJ1-1 | TRBV7-9 | NA | once | TGTGCCAGCAGCCCTGCTGTTGGGGGAGAGAACACTGAAGCTTTCTTT | CASSPAVGGENTEAFF
TRBJ1-2 | TRBV7-6 | NA | NA | TGTGCCAGCAGCTTAGCGTCGGGGGGAGAAGCTAACTATGGCTACACCTTC | CASSLASGGEANYGYTF
TRBJ1-1 | TRBV12-3/TRBV12-4 | NA | NA | TGTGCCAGCAGTTTAAGCACTGAAGCTTTCTTT | CASSLSTEAFF
TRBJ1-2 | TRBV18 | TRBD1 | NA | TGTGCCAGCTCACCTAGACAGGGTGACACGGATGGCTACACCTTC | CASSPRQGDTDGYTF